Ten or more counts support the clone carrying this TCR beta chain. HTBI primers from iRepertoire and Arm-PCR of CDR3 regions yielded the TCR beta libraries. TCRdb used MiXCR to reprocess the multiplex PCR reads, holding one entry per CDR3 protein. The sample has hundreds of thousands of distinct CDR3 sequences; approximately 15% are singletons. This entry comes from a study of regulatory T cells in long-lasting Graves disease. Between the trimmed V and J ends, which lost 3 bases and 5 bases, there was a span of 9 bases. The V gene's germline CDR1 is KGHSH and CDR2 LQKENI. This CDR3 has 13 amino acids. As for time point: newly diagnosed GD, antithyroid drugs for less than 3 months. Scientists built the TCR library using RNA that was extracted from PBMCs. American Thyroid Association guidelines defined how Graves' disease was diagnosed. The data also belong to a second study, concerning T cells in Graves' hyperthyroidism and ophthalmopathy. That work states: Hyperthyroidism in the patients, aged 18 to 65, was newly diagnosed and under 2 months in duration. HTBI primers were the set used in a first-round RT-PCR of the TCR CDR3. Blood shared most expanded thyroid clonotypes above 0.001.

The sample here was peripheral blood mononuclear cells (PBMCs), taken at new diagnosis, from a patient treated with antithyroid drugs. The gene calls are TRBV18 and TRBJ2-3; D possibly corresponds to TRBD2 (5 bases). This clonotype originated in a woman aged 30 to 39 with Graves disease. CDR3 bases: TGTGCCAGCTCACCCCTCGCGGGAGATACGCAGTATTTT. Encoded protein: CASSPLAGDTQYF.